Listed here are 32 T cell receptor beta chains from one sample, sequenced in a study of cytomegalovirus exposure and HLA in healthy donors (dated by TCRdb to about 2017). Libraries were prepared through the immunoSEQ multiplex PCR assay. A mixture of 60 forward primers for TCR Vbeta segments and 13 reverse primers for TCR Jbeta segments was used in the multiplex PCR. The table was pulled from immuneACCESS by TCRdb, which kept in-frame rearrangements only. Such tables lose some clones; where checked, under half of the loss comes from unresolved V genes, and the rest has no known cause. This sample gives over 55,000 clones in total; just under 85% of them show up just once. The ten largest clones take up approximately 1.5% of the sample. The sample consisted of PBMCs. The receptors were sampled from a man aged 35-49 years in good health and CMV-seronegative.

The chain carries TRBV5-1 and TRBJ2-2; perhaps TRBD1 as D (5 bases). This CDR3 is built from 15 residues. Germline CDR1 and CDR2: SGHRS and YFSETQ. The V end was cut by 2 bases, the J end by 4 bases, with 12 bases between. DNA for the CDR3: TGCGCCAGCAGCTTTGACAGAGTTGGCACCGGGGAGCTGTTTTTT. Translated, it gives CASSFDRVGTGELFF.

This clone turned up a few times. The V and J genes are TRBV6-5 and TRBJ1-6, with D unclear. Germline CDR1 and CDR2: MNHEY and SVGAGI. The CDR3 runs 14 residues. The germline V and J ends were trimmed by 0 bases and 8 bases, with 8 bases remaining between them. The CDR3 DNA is TGTGCCAGCAGTTACTCGGGCAGCCATTCACCCCTCCACTTT. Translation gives CASSYSGSHSPLHF.

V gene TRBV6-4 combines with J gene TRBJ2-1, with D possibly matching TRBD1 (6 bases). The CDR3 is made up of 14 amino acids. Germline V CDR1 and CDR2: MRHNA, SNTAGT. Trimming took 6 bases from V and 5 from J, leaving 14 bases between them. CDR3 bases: TGTGCCAGCAGCCAGGGGTTGGGAAACAATGAGCAGTTCTTC. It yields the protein CASSQGLGNNEQFF.

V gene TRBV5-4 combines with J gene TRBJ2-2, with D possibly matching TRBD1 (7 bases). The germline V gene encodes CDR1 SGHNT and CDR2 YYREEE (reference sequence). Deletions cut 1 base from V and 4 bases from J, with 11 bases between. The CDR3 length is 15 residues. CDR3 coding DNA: TGTGCCAGCAGCTTGAGGAGGGGGCCCACCGGGGAGCTGTTTTTT. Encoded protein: CASSLRRGPTGELFF. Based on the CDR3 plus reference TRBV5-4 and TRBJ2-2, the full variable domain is ETGVTQSPTHLIKTRGQQVTLRCSSQSGHNTVSWYQQALGQGPQFIFQYYREEENGRGNFPPRFSGLQFPNYSSELNVNALELDDSALYLCASSLRRGPTGELFFGEGSRLTVL.

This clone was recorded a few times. The CDR3 spells CASSLRLAGNEQYF. CDR3 DNA sequence: TGTGCCAGCAGCTTAAGGCTAGCGGGAAACGAGCAGTACTTC. The chain employs TRBV7-2 and TRBJ2-7, with 9 bases lining up with TRBD2. The CDR3 consists of 14 residues. The ends lost 2 bases at V and 5 bases at J; junction bases unmatched: 4. The germline V gene encodes CDR1 SGHTA and CDR2 FQGNSA.

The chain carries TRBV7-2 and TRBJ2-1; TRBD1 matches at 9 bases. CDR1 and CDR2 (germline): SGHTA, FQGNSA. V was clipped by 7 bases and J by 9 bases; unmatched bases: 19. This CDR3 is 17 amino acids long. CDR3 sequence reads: CASISPIGDRVEREQFF. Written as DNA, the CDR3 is TGTGCCAGCATTTCCCCCATTGGGGACAGGGTAGAGCGTGAGCAGTTCTTC.

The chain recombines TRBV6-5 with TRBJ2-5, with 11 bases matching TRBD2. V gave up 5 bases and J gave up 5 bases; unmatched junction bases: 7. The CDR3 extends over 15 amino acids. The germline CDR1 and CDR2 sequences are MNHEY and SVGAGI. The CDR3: CASSHLAGGSETQYF. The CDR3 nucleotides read TGTGCCAGCAGTCACCTAGCGGGGGGCTCGGAGACCCAGTACTTC.

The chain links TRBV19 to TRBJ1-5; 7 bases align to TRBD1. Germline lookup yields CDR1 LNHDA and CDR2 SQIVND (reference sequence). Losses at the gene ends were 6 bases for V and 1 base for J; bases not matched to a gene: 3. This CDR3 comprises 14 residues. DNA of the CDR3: TGTGCCAGTAGCCGGGGACAGAGCAATCAGCCCCAGCATTTT. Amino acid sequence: CASSRGQSNQPQHF.

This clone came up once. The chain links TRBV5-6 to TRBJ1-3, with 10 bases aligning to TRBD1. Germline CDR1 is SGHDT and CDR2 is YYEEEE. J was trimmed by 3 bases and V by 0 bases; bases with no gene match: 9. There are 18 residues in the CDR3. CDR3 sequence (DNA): TGTGCCAGCAGCTTGGGACAGGACAGGGGGAAGTATGGAAACACCATATATTTT. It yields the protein CASSLGQDRGKYGNTIYF.

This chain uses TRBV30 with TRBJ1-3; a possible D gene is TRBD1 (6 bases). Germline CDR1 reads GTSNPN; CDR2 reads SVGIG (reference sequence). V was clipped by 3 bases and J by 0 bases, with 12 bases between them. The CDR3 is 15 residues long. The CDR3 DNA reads TGTGCCTGGAGCCAGGGGCGGAGCTCTGGAAACACCATATATTTT. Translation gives CAWSQGRSSGNTIYF.

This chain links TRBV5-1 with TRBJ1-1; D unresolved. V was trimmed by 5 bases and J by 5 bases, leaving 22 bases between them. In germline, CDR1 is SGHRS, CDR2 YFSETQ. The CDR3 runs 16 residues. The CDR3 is CASRLLAGGSGTEAFF. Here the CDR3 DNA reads TGCGCCAGCAGACTCCTTGCAGGAGGGAGCGGGACTGAAGCTTTCTTT.

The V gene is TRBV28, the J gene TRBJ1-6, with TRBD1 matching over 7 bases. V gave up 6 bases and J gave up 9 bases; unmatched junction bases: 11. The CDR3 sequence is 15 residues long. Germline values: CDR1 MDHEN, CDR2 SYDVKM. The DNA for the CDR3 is TGTGCCAGCAGCTTCCAACAGGGGTCAGCTTCACCCCTCCACTTT. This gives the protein CASSFQQGSASPLHF.

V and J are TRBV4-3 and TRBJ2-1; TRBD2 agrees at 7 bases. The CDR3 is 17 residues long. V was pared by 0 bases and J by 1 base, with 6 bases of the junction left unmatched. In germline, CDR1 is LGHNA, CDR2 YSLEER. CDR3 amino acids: CASSQDYPGGSYNEQFF. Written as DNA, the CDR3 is TGCGCCAGCAGCCAAGATTATCCGGGGGGATCCTACAATGAGCAGTTCTTC.

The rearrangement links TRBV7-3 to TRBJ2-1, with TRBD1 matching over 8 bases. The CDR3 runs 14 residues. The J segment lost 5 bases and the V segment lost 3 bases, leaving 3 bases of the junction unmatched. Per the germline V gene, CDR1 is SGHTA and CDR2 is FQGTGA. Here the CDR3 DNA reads TGTGCCAGCAGCTTGACAGGGGTAGACAATGAGCAGTTCTTC. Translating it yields CASSLTGVDNEQFF.

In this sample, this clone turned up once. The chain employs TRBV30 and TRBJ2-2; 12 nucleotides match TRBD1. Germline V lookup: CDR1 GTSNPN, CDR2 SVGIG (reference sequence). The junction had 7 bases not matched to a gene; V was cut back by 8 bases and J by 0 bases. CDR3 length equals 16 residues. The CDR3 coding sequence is TGTGCCGGGGACAGGGGGCACCTAGCGAACACCGGGGAGCTGTTTTTT. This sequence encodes CAGDRGHLANTGELFF.

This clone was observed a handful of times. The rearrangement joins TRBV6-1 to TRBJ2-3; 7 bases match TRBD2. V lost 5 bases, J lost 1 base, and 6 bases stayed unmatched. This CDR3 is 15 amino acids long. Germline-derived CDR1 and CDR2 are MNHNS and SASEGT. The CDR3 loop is CASSHMGGGTDTQYF. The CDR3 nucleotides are TGTGCCAGCAGTCATATGGGGGGGGGCACAGATACGCAGTATTTT.

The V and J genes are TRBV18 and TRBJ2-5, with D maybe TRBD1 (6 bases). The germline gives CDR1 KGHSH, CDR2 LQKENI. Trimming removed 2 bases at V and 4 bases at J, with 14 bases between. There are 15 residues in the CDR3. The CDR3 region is CASSPGTGTGETQYF. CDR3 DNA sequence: TGTGCCAGCTCACCAGGCACAGGGACGGGAGAGACCCAGTACTTC.

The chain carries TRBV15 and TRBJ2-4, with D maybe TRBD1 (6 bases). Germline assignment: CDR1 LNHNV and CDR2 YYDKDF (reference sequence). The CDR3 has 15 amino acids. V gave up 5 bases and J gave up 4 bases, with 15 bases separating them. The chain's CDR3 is CATSPRRGGKNIQYF. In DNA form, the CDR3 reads TGTGCCACCAGCCCTCGACGAGGGGGAAAAAACATTCAGTACTTC.

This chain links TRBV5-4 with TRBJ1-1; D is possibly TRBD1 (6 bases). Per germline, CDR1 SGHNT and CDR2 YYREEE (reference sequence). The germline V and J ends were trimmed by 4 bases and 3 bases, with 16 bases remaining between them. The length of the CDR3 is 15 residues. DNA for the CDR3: TGTGCCAGCAGCCGCGCAAAGGGGGGGCACACTGAAGCTTTCTTT. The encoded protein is CASSRAKGGHTEAFF.

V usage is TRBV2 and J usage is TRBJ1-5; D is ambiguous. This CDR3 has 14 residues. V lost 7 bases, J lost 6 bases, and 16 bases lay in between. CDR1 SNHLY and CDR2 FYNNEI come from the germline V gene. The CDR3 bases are TGTGCCAGCAAGCTCTCTTCGGCGGGTCAGCCCCAGCATTTT. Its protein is CASKLSSAGQPQHF.

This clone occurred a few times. CDR3 sequence: CASSVDRTTGETQYF. Here the CDR3 DNA reads TGTGCCAGCAGCGTAGATAGGACTACCGGCGAGACCCAGTACTTC. The chain links TRBV9 to TRBJ2-5; the D gene is possibly TRBD2 (6 bases). CDR1 SGDLS and CDR2 YYNGEE come from the germline V gene. Trimming left V 0 bases short and J 5 bases short, with 14 bases between. The CDR3 covers 15 residues.

This CDR3 is CASSRDIGLQETQYF. For the CDR3, the DNA is TGCGCCAGCAGCAGGGACATAGGGCTTCAAGAGACCCAGTACTTC. The chain couples TRBV5-1 to TRBJ2-5, with a weak D call TRBD1 (6 bases). V was clipped by 4 bases and J by 2 bases, with 15 bases between them. Germline CDR1 and CDR2: SGHRS and YFSETQ. The CDR3 has 15 residues.

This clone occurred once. The CDR3 nucleotides read TGTGCCAGCAGTTTATGGGCTGTTTCCTGGACAGGGGATAACTATGGCTACACCTTC. It translates to CASSLWAVSWTGDNYGYTF. The rearrangement links TRBV28 to TRBJ1-2; 9 nucleotides line up with TRBD1. The CDR3 is 19 amino acids. V gave up 0 bases and J gave up 1 base; unmatched junction bases: 12. From germline, CDR1 is MDHEN and CDR2 SYDVKM.

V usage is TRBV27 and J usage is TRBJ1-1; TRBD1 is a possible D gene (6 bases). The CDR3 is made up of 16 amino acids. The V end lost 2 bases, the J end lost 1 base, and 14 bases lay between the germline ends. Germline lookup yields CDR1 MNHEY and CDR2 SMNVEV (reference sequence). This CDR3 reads CASSLNWAGANTEAFF. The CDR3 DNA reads TGTGCCAGCAGTTTAAATTGGGCAGGGGCGAACACTGAAGCTTTCTTT.

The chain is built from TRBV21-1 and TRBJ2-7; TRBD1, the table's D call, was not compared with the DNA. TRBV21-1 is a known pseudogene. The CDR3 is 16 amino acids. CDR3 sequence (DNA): TGTGCCAGCAGCAAAGCACACAGGTACCTATCCTACGAGCAGTACGTC. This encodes CASSKAHRYLSYEQYV.

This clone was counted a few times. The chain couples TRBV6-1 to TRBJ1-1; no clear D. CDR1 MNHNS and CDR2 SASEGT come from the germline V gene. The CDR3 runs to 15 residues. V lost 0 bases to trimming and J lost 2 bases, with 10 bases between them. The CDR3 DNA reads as TGTGCCAGCAGTGAAGCGCACAGAACAAACACTGAAGCTTTCTTT. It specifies CASSEAHRTNTEAFF.

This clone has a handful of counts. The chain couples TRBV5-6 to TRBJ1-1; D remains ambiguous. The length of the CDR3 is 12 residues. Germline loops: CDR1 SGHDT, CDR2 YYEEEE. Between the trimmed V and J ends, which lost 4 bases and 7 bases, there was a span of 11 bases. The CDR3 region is CASSVRVGEAFF. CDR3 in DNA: TGTGCCAGCAGCGTCCGGGTAGGTGAAGCTTTCTTT.

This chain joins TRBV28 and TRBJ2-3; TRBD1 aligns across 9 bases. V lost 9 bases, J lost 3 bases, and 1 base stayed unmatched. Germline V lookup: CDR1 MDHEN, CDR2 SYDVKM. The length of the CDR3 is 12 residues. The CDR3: CASGQGTDTQYF. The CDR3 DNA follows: TGTGCCAGTGGACAGGGGACAGATACGCAGTATTTT. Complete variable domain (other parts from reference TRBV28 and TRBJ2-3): DVKVTQSSRYLVKRTGEKVFLECVQDMDHENMFWYRQDPGLGLRLIYFSYDVKMKEKGDIPEGYSVSREKKERFSLILESASTNQTSMYLCASGQGTDTQYFGPGTRLTVL.

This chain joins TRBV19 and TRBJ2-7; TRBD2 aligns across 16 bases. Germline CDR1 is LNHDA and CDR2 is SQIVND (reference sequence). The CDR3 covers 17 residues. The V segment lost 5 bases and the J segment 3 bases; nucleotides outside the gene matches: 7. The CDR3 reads CASSLGTSGGVLYEQYF. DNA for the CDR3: TGTGCCAGTAGTCTCGGGACTAGCGGGGGGGTACTCTACGAGCAGTACTTC.

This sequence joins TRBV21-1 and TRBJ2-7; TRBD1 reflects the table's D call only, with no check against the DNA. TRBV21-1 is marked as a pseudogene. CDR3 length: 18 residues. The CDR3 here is CASSKSRRDRGSCDEQYF. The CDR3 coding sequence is TGTGCCAGCAGCAAAAGTAGGCGGGACAGGGGATCGTGTGACGAGCAGTACTTC.

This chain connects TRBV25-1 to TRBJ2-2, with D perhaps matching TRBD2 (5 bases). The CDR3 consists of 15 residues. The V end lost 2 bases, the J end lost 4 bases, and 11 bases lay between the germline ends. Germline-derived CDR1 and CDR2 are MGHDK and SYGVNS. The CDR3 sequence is CASSEGPGLTGELFF. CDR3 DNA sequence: TGTGCCAGCAGTGAAGGGCCAGGACTCACCGGGGAGCTGTTTTTT.

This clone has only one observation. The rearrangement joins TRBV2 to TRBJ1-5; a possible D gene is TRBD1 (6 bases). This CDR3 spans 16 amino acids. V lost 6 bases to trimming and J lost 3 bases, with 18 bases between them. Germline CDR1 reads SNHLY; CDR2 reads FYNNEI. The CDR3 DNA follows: TGTGCCAGCAGGATAGGACAGCAGGGGCTCAATCAGCCCCAGCATTTT. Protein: CASRIGQQGLNQPQHF. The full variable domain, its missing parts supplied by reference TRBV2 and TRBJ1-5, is EPEVTQTPSHQVTQMGQEVILRCVPISNHLYFYWYRQILGQKVEFLVSFYNNEISEKSEIFDDQFSVERPDGSNFTLKIRSTKLEDSAMYFCASRIGQQGLNQPQHFGDGTRLSIL.